This T cell receptor beta chain was captured in a study of OX40 agonist ivuxolimab in advanced cancers. Study summary: Age averaged 60 years (range about 20 to 79), and around 87% were male.

Clones were sequenced by immunoSEQ multiplex PCR, and TCRdb holds only the in-frame ones, with some missing. The table lists about 72,000 clones, 80% to 90% of them singletons. CDR1 and CDR2 (germline): LNHDA, SQIVND (reference sequence). V dropped 10 bases and J dropped 2; count of bases not matched to a gene: 15. CDR3 length: 16 amino acids. The gene calls are TRBV19 and TRBJ2-3; 7 positions agree with TRBD1. This receptor was obtained from an adult with an advanced solid tumor such as melanoma, head and neck, liver or kidney cancer. The specimen was CD4+ or CD8+ T cells sorted from blood, collected in a trial of the OX40 agonist ivuxolimab. CDR3 sequence (DNA): TGTGCCACCGGCCCCCCAGGACAGGCCTCCACAGATACGCAGTATTTT. This codes for CATGPPGQASTDTQYF.